The 21 T cell receptor beta chains below all came from one sample that was sequenced in a study of shared clonotypes between healthy human individuals. Assay: immunoSEQ multiplex PCR; the TCRdb copy retains only in-frame clones and omits some. This table has roughly 1,100,000 clones, more than 65% appearing once. The sequenced sample was memory CD4+ T cells sorted from blood. Subset given: CD45RA-negative fraction. These receptors all come from a man younger than 35 in good health.

This clone was detected once. This sequence joins TRBV7-2 and TRBJ1-5; no reliable D call. V lost 3 bases and J lost 0, with 9 bases in between. Germline CDR1 reads SGHTA; CDR2 reads FQGNSA. CDR3 length equals 15 residues. CDR3 DNA sequence: TGTGCCAGCAGCTTCGCCTGGACTAGCAATCAGCCCCAGCATTTT. Its protein product is CASSFAWTSNQPQHF.

V usage is TRBV11-3 and J usage is TRBJ2-1, with D unclear. The V gene lost 0 bases and the J gene lost 6 bases, with 9 bases spanning the gap. Per the germline V gene, CDR1 is SGHNT and CDR2 is YENEEA. This CDR3 is built from 14 residues. The CDR3 here is CASSLDPTSNEQFF. In DNA, the CDR3 is TGTGCCAGCAGCTTAGATCCTACATCCAATGAGCAGTTCTTC.

The V gene is TRBV7-9, the J gene TRBJ1-2, with 7 bases that match TRBD1. V dropped 6 bases and J dropped 7; count of bases not matched to a gene: 5. The CDR3 totals 12 residues. Germline assignment: CDR1 SEHNR and CDR2 FQNEAQ (reference sequence). As DNA, the CDR3 is TGTGCCAGCAGTTCGGGACAGCCTGGCTACACCTTC. This translates into CASSSGQPGYTF.

The rearrangement uses TRBV12-5 and TRBJ2-3, with 14 bases lining up with TRBD2. The CDR3 runs to 14 residues. CDR1 and CDR2 (germline): LGHNT, FRNRAP. The J segment lost 6 bases and the V segment lost 7 bases, leaving 3 bases of the junction unmatched. The CDR3 bases are TGTGCTAGTGCTTGGACTAGCGGGAGGGATACGCAGTATTTT. It encodes CASAWTSGRDTQYF.

This chain joins TRBV7-3 and TRBJ1-1; D may be TRBD1 (5 bases). This CDR3 region has 13 residues. Germline V lookup: CDR1 SGHTA, CDR2 FQGTGA. The V end was cut by 1 base, the J end by 4 bases, with 7 bases between. CDR3 in amino acids: CASSLKGTTEAFF. The CDR3 DNA follows: TGTGCCAGCAGCTTAAAGGGGACCACTGAAGCTTTCTTT.

This chain uses TRBV5-1 with TRBJ1-2; no definite D call. The CDR3 consists of 16 residues. The germline gives CDR1 SGHRS, CDR2 YFSETQ. Trimming cost V 1 base and J 6 bases, with 19 bases left between them. DNA of the CDR3: TGCGCCAGCAGCTTGAGGTCCCGGGCCGCCCTGGATGGCTACACCTTC. This encodes CASSLRSRAALDGYTF.

The chain couples TRBV18 to TRBJ2-2; D is ambiguous. The germline V gene encodes CDR1 KGHSH and CDR2 LQKENI. V was trimmed by 6 bases and J by 8 bases, leaving 16 bases between them. This CDR3 region has 14 residues. The CDR3 sequence is CASSLDRSSGELFF. The CDR3 DNA reads as TGTGCCAGCTCCCTAGACCGCTCATCGGGGGAGCTGTTTTTT. The variable domain in full, completed from reference TRBV18 and TRBJ2-2, reads NAGVMQNPRHLVRRRGQEARLRCSPMKGHSHVYWYRQLPEEGLKFMVYLQKENIIDESGMPKERFSAEFPKEGPSILRIQQVVRGDSAAYFCASSLDRSSGELFFGEGSRLTVL.

The chain employs TRBV7-8 and TRBJ2-5, with 10 bases fitting TRBD2. J was trimmed by 5 bases and V by 1 base; bases with no gene match: 4. Germline CDR1 SGHVS, CDR2 FQNEAQ. CDR3 length: 15 amino acids. CDR3 in amino acids: CASSLVTSGKETQYF. As DNA, the CDR3 is TGTGCCAGCAGCTTAGTAACTAGCGGGAAGGAGACCCAGTACTTC.

The V gene is TRBV4-1, the J gene TRBJ2-1; TRBD2 might be the D (5 bases). The CDR3 sequence is 16 residues long. The V and J ends lost 3 bases and 7 bases respectively, with 19 bases between them. Germline V gives CDR1 MGHRA, CDR2 YSYEKL. The CDR3: CASSQTEAGLGNEQFF. CDR3 sequence (DNA): TGCGCCAGCAGCCAGACCGAGGCGGGCCTGGGAAATGAGCAGTTCTTC.

This clone was observed at least ten times. The junction differs from germline at one of its ends, possibly a read error. The chain links TRBV7-7 to TRBJ2-1; D remains ambiguous. Germline V gene sequence: CDR1 SSHAT, CDR2 FNYEAQ (reference sequence). The length of the CDR3 is 11 residues. Here the CDR3 DNA reads TGTGCTAGCAGCTCTGGCGATGAGCAGTTCTTC. This translates into CASSSGDEQFF. Looking up the rest from reference TRBV7-7 and TRBJ2-1 gives the full variable domain: GAGVSQSPRYKVTKRGQDVTLRCDPISSHATLYWYQQALGQGPEFLTYFNYEAQPDKSGLPSDRFSAERPEGSISTLTIQRTEQRDSAMYRCASSSGDEQFFGPGTRLTVL.

This clone was counted a single time. V gene TRBV11-2 combines with J gene TRBJ2-1; weak D call: TRBD2 (6 bases). V lost 2 bases and J lost 7, with 9 bases in between. CDR3 length: 13 residues. Germline V gene lookup returns CDR1 SGHAT and CDR2 FQNNGV. The DNA for the CDR3 is TGTGCCAGCAGCTTATTAGCGGCTAATGAGCAGTTCTTC. As protein: CASSLLAANEQFF.

The J gene is TRBJ1-1, the V gene TRBV18; D unclear. CDR1 and CDR2 from the germline V gene are KGHSH and LQKENI. The V gene lost 4 bases and the J gene lost 2 bases, with 11 bases spanning the gap. This CDR3 comprises 14 residues. The CDR3 region is CASSRVASNTEAFF. As DNA, the CDR3 is TGTGCCAGCTCACGCGTGGCCTCCAACACTGAAGCTTTCTTT.

For this clone: The sample contains more than one DNA sequence encoding this CDR3. The rearrangement uses TRBV5-6 and TRBJ2-3, with unresolved D. The CDR3 consists of 15 residues. Trimming shortened V by 0 bases and J by 0 bases, and 8 bases separated the two germline ends. Germline CDR1 and CDR2: SGHDT and YYEEEE. CDR3 sequence: CASSLVGGSTDTQYF. The CDR3 nucleotides read TGTGCCAGCAGCTTGGTGGGCGGTAGCACAGATACGCAGTATTTT. The entire variable domain, with the rest obtained from reference TRBV5-6 and TRBJ2-3, is as follows: DAGVTQSPTHLIKTRGQQVTLRCSPKSGHDTVSWYQQALGQGPQFIFQYYEEEERQRGNFPDRFSGHQFPNYSSELNVNALLLGDSALYLCASSLVGGSTDTQYFGPGTRLTVL.

In the case of this clone: The sample holds other DNA sequences that translate to the same CDR3. V is TRBV27 and J is TRBJ1-1; D is perhaps TRBD1 (6 bases). Trimming removed 8 bases at V and 0 bases at J, with 10 bases between. The CDR3 totals 13 residues. Germline V gives CDR1 MNHEY, CDR2 SMNVEV (reference sequence). CDR3 bases: TGTGCCAGCTGGGGGCACATGAACACTGAAGCTTTCTTT. Translation: CASWGHMNTEAFF.

This chain joins TRBV7-6 and TRBJ2-2; 8 bases are a match to TRBD2. With 1 base clipped from V and 7 bases from J, the junction kept 8 bases outside the gene matches. This CDR3 spans 16 amino acids. Germline V lookup: CDR1 SGHVS, CDR2 FNYEAQ. CDR3 DNA: TGTGCCAGCAGCTTAGTGCGGGAGGCGAGGAGCGGGGAGCTGTTTTTT. This gives the protein CASSLVREARSGELFF.

The V gene is TRBV7-9, the J gene TRBJ2-7; 12 bases map to TRBD1. The CDR3 has 15 residues. Germline CDR1 and CDR2: SEHNR and FQNEAQ (reference sequence). V lost 4 bases to trimming and J lost 4 bases; unmatched junction nucleotides: 5. The CDR3 here is CASSSPGQGAYEQYF. The CDR3, as DNA: TGTGCCAGCAGCTCCCCGGGACAGGGGGCTTACGAGCAGTACTTC.

The chain is built from TRBV7-2 and TRBJ2-1, with 9 bases matching TRBD2. V lost 5 bases and J lost 6; bases outside the gene matches: 5. Looked up from germline, CDR1 is SGHTA and CDR2 is FQGNSA. The CDR3 has 14 residues. DNA of the CDR3: TGTGCCAGCAGCCTTAGCGGGAGAGCCAATGAGCAGTTCTTC. Its protein product is CASSLSGRANEQFF.

The rearrangement joins TRBV11-2 to TRBJ1-3, with 8 bases aligning to TRBD1. V was pared by 4 bases and J by 2 bases, with 1 base of the junction left unmatched. CDR1 is SGHAT and CDR2 is FQNNGV in the germline V gene. This CDR3 is 14 amino acids long. The CDR3 loop is CASSSGGTGNTIYF. CDR3 in DNA: TGTGCCAGCAGCTCAGGGGGCACTGGAAACACCATATATTTT.

The rearrangement links TRBV7-6 to TRBJ1-1, with D tentatively TRBD1 (5 bases). The CDR3 runs 17 residues. V lost 1 base and J lost 0, with 15 bases in between. Germline lookup yields CDR1 SGHVS and CDR2 FNYEAQ. CDR3 DNA sequence: TGTGCCAGCAGCTTAGTGGGGGGGGTCGGCATGAACACTGAAGCTTTCTTT. It yields the protein CASSLVGGVGMNTEAFF.

This clone showed up just a few times. This chain connects TRBV5-6 to TRBJ1-4; D is possibly TRBD1 (5 bases). V lost 3 bases to trimming and J lost 7 bases, with 19 bases between them. Germline V lookup: CDR1 SGHDT, CDR2 YYEEEE. This CDR3 spans 16 amino acids. The CDR3 protein is CASSSFHEGVSEKLFF. The CDR3 DNA sequence: TGTGCCAGCAGCTCATTCCACGAAGGGGTGAGTGAAAAACTGTTTTTT.

The table lists this clone with a count of one. The chain couples TRBV2 to TRBJ2-5; 8 bases match TRBD1. Germline loops: CDR1 SNHLY, CDR2 FYNNEI. The CDR3 spans 13 residues. The trim removed 4 bases at V and 5 bases at J, leaving 3 bases unmatched. Here the CDR3 reads CASSGYRGETQYF. The CDR3 region has the DNA TGTGCCAGCAGTGGGTACAGGGGGGAGACCCAGTACTTC.